The 28 T cell receptor beta chains below all came from one sample that was sequenced in a study of graft-versus-host responses after intestinal transplantation. Here immunoSEQ multiplex PCR was the method, and the copy in TCRdb shows in-frame clones only, minus some. The sample records under 75,000 clones, roughly nine tenths being singletons. Investigators treated the graft tissue so that it released intraepithelial and lamina propria lymphocytes. The specimen comprised ileum tissue, sampled roughly 54 weeks after transplant. Every receptor here comes from a human patient who received an intestinal transplant, so some T cells may come from the graft donor.

The V and J genes are TRBV9 and TRBJ2-2, with D tentatively TRBD1 or TRBD2 (6 bases each). Trimming removed 4 bases at V and 6 bases at J, with 13 bases between. CDR1 SGDLS and CDR2 YYNGEE come from the germline V gene. The CDR3 spans 14 residues. The CDR3 sequence is CASSTGTPAGELFF. DNA of the CDR3: TGTGCCAGCAGCACAGGGACTCCCGCCGGGGAGCTGTTTTTT.

The genes are TRBV6-1 and TRBJ2-1; no firm D call. V lost 8 bases, J lost 12 bases, and 11 bases lay in between. Germline assignment: CDR1 MNHNS and CDR2 SASEGT. The CDR3 consists of 10 residues. The CDR3 DNA sequence: TGTGCCAGCCTTCGACCCCCGCAGTTCTTC. Translating it yields CASLRPPQFF.

With regard to this clone: Relative to the germline gene, one junction end is altered; a read error may explain this. The chain carries TRBV6-5 and TRBJ1-6; D unclear. Germline V gives CDR1 MNHEY, CDR2 SVGAGI. CDR3 length: 13 residues. This CDR3 reads CASSYDSRQRTNF. DNA for the CDR3: TGTGCCAGCAGTTACGATAGTAGACAAAGAACAAACTTT.

The DNA for the CDR3 is TGTGCCAGCAGCTTAGCTCCGCGGGAGGGTACAGATACGCAGTATTTT. Protein: CASSLAPREGTDTQYF. V and J are TRBV7-8 and TRBJ2-3; 9 bases fit TRBD2. The ends lost 0 bases at V and 3 bases at J; junction bases unmatched: 4. The V gene's germline CDR1 is SGHVS and CDR2 FQNEAQ. This CDR3 region has 16 residues. Based on the CDR3 plus reference TRBV7-8 and TRBJ2-3, the full variable domain is GAGVSQSPRYKVAKRGQDVALRCDPISGHVSLFWYQQALGQGPEFLTYFQNEAQLDKSGLPSDRFFAERPEGSVSTLKIQRTQQEDSAVYLCASSLAPREGTDTQYFGPGTRLTVL.

In its sample, this clone was seen once. This sequence joins TRBV21-1 and TRBJ1-5. TRBV21-1 is annotated as a pseudogene. This CDR3 comprises 14 residues. CDR3 DNA sequence: TGTGCCAGCACCTCCGGGAAAGACAATCAGCCCCAGCATTTT. Encoded protein: CASTSGKDNQPQHF.

The V and J genes are TRBV6-5 and TRBJ1-4; D may be TRBD1 (5 bases). V was pared by 0 bases and J by 8 bases, with 16 bases between. CDR1 is MNHEY and CDR2 is SVGAGI in the germline V gene. The CDR3 extends over 16 amino acids. The DNA for the CDR3 is TGTGCCAGCAGTTACTCTTTTATCGGGGCGGGAGAAAAACTGTTTTTT. Translation gives CASSYSFIGAGEKLFF.

This clone has a single count. The chain joins TRBV4-2 to TRBJ2-7; TRBD2 matches 8 bases. CDR3 size: 18 residues. V trimming: 0 bases; J trimming: 6 bases; junction bases outside the gene matches: 16. Germline assignment: CDR1 LGHNA and CDR2 YNFKEQ. Here the CDR3 DNA reads TGTGCCAGCAGCCAAGACGAAGTAGCGGGAAGGGAGGGTCTCGAGCAGTACTTC. Its translation: CASSQDEVAGREGLEQYF.

The V and J genes are TRBV5-6 and TRBJ2-2; D gene uncertain. This CDR3 spans 13 amino acids. V lost 2 bases, J lost 4 bases, and 6 bases lay in between. Germline-derived CDR1 and CDR2 are SGHDT and YYEEEE. CDR3 in DNA: TGTGCCAGCAGCTTCGCCGTCACCGGGGAGCTGTTTTTT. Amino acid sequence: CASSFAVTGELFF.

The chain couples TRBV5-6 to TRBJ2-1, with TRBD1 matching over 9 bases. The trim removed 3 bases at V and 8 bases at J, leaving 12 bases unmatched. This CDR3 region has 16 residues. Germline loops: CDR1 SGHDT, CDR2 YYEEEE. The CDR3 sequence: CASSWVGDRAFHEQFF. In DNA, the CDR3 is TGTGCCAGCAGCTGGGTAGGGGACAGGGCCTTTCATGAGCAGTTCTTC.

The chain recombines TRBV2 with TRBJ1-1; D is unresolved. V was trimmed by 0 bases and J by 5 bases, leaving 13 bases between them. The CDR3 runs 15 residues. Germline V gene lookup returns CDR1 SNHLY and CDR2 FYNNEI. The CDR3 coding sequence is TGTGCCAGCAGTGAAGCGCCAAGGGCGTGGACTGAAGCTTTCTTT. Translated: CASSEAPRAWTEAFF.

The chain combines TRBV5-1 with TRBJ1-1, with 8 bases matching TRBD1. The CDR3 contains 16 residues. The ends lost 2 bases at V and 0 bases at J; junction bases unmatched: 6. CDR1 and CDR2 from the germline V gene are SGHRS and YFSETQ. The CDR3 nucleotides read TGCGCCAGCAGCTTACAGGGGGAGAGGATGAACACTGAAGCTTTCTTT. Amino acid sequence: CASSLQGERMNTEAFF.

This CDR3 reads CASSPGGDNQPQHF. CDR3 in DNA: TGCGCCAGCAGCCCAGGGGGAGACAATCAGCCCCAGCATTTT. The chain uses TRBV5-1 and TRBJ1-5; 7 bases map to TRBD1. Trimming removed 4 bases from V and 3 bases from J; junction bases left unmatched: 4. Per germline, CDR1 SGHRS and CDR2 YFSETQ. There are 14 residues in the CDR3.

The chain recombines TRBV4-1 with TRBJ2-1, with 13 bases lining up with TRBD2. Unmatched junction bases numbered 6, after V lost 3 bases and J lost 4 bases. This CDR3 is 17 amino acids long. Germline lookup yields CDR1 MGHRA and CDR2 YSYEKL. The CDR3 region is CASSHPRTSGGYNEQFF. In nucleotides, the CDR3 is TGCGCCAGCAGCCATCCTAGGACTAGCGGGGGTTACAATGAGCAGTTCTTC.

This chain uses TRBV29-1 with TRBJ2-7; 9 positions agree with TRBD1. Germline CDR1 is SQVTM and CDR2 is ANQGSEA. CDR3 size: 13 residues. V gave up 5 bases and J gave up 3 bases; unmatched junction bases: 5. The CDR3 sequence is CSVPGQGLYEQYF. CDR3 coding DNA: TGCAGCGTTCCGGGACAGGGACTCTACGAGCAGTACTTC.

This chain connects TRBV2 to TRBJ2-3; 9 bases agree with TRBD1. The V gene's germline CDR1 is SNHLY and CDR2 FYNNEI. The CDR3 sequence is 14 residues long. The V gene end was trimmed by 4 bases and the J gene end by 3 bases; junction bases not matched to a gene: 2. This chain's CDR3 is CASSGGTGTDTQYF. The DNA of the CDR3 is TGTGCCAGCAGTGGCGGGACAGGGACAGATACGCAGTATTTT.

J is TRBJ1-1 and V is TRBV5-3, with D hard to call. TRBV5-3 is filed as an ORF, its function uncertain. The V and J ends lost 0 bases and 3 bases respectively, with 6 bases between them. The CDR3 runs to 13 residues. Here the CDR3 reads CARSLVTDTEAFF. CDR3 DNA sequence: TGTGCCAGAAGCTTGGTGACGGACACTGAAGCTTTCTTT.

The J gene is TRBJ1-1, the V gene TRBV6-1; 11 bases match TRBD1. This CDR3 is built from 19 residues. CDR1 and CDR2 (germline): MNHNS, SASEGT. After removal of 1 base from V and 6 bases from J, the junction contained 16 bases not matched to a gene. CDR3 loop: CASSEVHELGQGVGAEAFF. The CDR3 nucleotides read TGTGCCAGCAGTGAAGTACATGAGCTGGGACAGGGGGTGGGCGCTGAAGCTTTCTTT.

The genes are TRBV1 and TRBJ2-5; the table's D call, TRBD2, has no DNA check behind it. TRBV1 counts as a pseudogene. The length of the CDR3 is 17 residues. The chain's CDR3 is CTSSQGGGPLGQETQYF. For the CDR3, the DNA is TGCACCAGCAGCCAAGGGGGGGGGCCCTTAGGCCAAGAGACCCAGTACTTC.

This chain joins TRBV4-1 and TRBJ2-7; a possible D gene is TRBD1 (5 bases). Per the germline V gene, CDR1 is MGHRA and CDR2 is YSYEKL. CDR3 length: 16 residues. V gave up 4 bases and J gave up 1 base, with 17 bases separating them. The CDR3 region has the DNA TGCGCCAGCAGCCGAGATGCTAGTTCAGGGTCCTACGAGCAGTACTTC. It codes for CASSRDASSGSYEQYF.

The J gene is TRBJ2-5, the V gene TRBV7-9; D gene uncertain. The CDR3 is 12 residues long. Germline assignment: CDR1 SEHNR and CDR2 FQNEAQ (reference sequence). V shed 5 bases and J shed 2 bases, with 6 bases lying between them. CDR3 sequence: CASSPTQETQYF. The DNA for the CDR3 is TGTGCCAGCAGCCCTACTCAAGAGACCCAGTACTTC.

CDR3 sequence: CASSVSRNSYEQYF. The CDR3 region has the DNA TGTGCCAGCAGCGTAAGCAGGAACTCCTACGAGCAGTACTTC. The chain combines TRBV9 with TRBJ2-5; D is unresolved. The closer fit of TRBJ2-7 to the DNA end suggests the J call may be wrong. Germline assignment: CDR1 SGDLS and CDR2 YYNGEE. The CDR3 consists of 14 residues.

J is TRBJ2-5 and V is TRBV5-4, with D possibly matching TRBD2 (5 bases). The CDR3 runs to 13 residues. CDR1 SGHNT and CDR2 YYREEE come from the germline V gene (reference sequence). V shed 3 bases and J shed 7 bases, with 13 bases lying between them. The CDR3 is CASSYSSLGTQYF. The CDR3, as DNA: TGTGCCAGCAGCTATTCTAGCTTAGGGACCCAGTACTTC.

This clone was recorded a few times. The chain uses TRBV30 and TRBJ2-5; 9 bases match TRBD1. Germline CDR1 is GTSNPN and CDR2 is SVGIG (reference sequence). This CDR3 has 16 amino acids. With V trimmed by 4 bases and J by 5 bases, 14 bases remained unmatched. CDR3 protein: CAWKSQGTGGRETQYF. The CDR3 region has the DNA TGTGCCTGGAAAAGTCAAGGCACAGGGGGCAGGGAGACCCAGTACTTC.

The genes are TRBV6-5 and TRBJ2-3, with TRBD2 as a possible D gene (6 bases). CDR3 size: 16 residues. Germline CDR1 is MNHEY and CDR2 is SVGAGI. V was clipped by 0 bases and J by 1 base, with 11 bases between them. CDR3 DNA: TGTGCCAGCAGTTACTCTGGCAGGGAGGGCACAGATACGCAGTATTTT. Its translation is CASSYSGREGTDTQYF.

This clone was observed once. V gene TRBV9 combines with J gene TRBJ2-5, with a weak D call TRBD1 (6 bases). The J call may be incorrect, as the DNA end agrees better with TRBJ2-7. The CDR3 runs to 19 residues. The germline gives CDR1 SGDLS, CDR2 YYNGEE. CDR3 residues: CASSVSHRDHQGPFYEQYF. The CDR3 DNA reads TGTGCCAGCAGCGTATCCCACAGGGACCATCAGGGCCCTTTTTACGAGCAGTACTTC.

The rearrangement uses TRBV15 and TRBJ1-2; 7 positions match TRBD1. The CDR3 loop spans 16 amino acids. CDR1 is LNHNV and CDR2 is YYDKDF in the germline V gene (reference sequence). Trimming cost V 0 bases and J 2 bases; bases outside gene matches: 6. The CDR3 spells CATSRDRAGQNYGYTF. CDR3 bases: TGTGCCACCAGCAGAGACCGGGCGGGACAGAACTATGGCTACACCTTC.

V gene TRBV7-9 combines with J gene TRBJ1-5; D remains unclear. The V and J ends lost 1 base and 10 bases respectively, with 8 bases between them. There are 12 residues in the CDR3. CDR1 and CDR2 (germline): SEHNR, FQNEAQ (reference sequence). Here the CDR3 reads CASSLDFGPQHF. In nucleotides, the CDR3 is TGTGCCAGCAGCTTAGACTTCGGACCCCAGCATTTT. The full variable domain, completed using reference TRBV7-9 and TRBJ1-5, is DTGVSQNPRHKITKRGQNVTFRCDPISEHNRLYWYRQTLGQGPEFLTYFQNEAQLEKSRLLSDRFSAERPKGSFSTLEIQRTEQGDSAMYLCASSLDFGPQHFGDGTRLSIL.

The chain uses TRBV28 and TRBJ2-7; 7 bases align to TRBD2. The germline gives CDR1 MDHEN, CDR2 SYDVKM. The CDR3 spans 14 residues. The junction had 6 bases not matched to a gene; V was cut back by 5 bases and J by 2 bases. CDR3 DNA sequence: TGTGCCAGCAGTAACCGGGACTATACCTACGAGCAGTACTTC. The encoded protein is CASSNRDYTYEQYF.